This TCR beta chain was observed in a study of regulatory T cells in long-lasting Graves disease. Time point here: persistent/refractory GD, antithyroid drugs over 5 years with positive TRAb. PBMCs provided the RNA from which the TCR library was made. Investigators prepared the TCR beta libraries by applying iRepertoire HTBI primers and Arm-PCR of CDR3 regions. Each CDR3 protein is one row after TCRdb ran MiXCR on the multiplex PCR reads. Of 450,000 or so distinct CDR3 sequences in the sample, less than 25% are singletons; the top ten hold around 13%. About this clonotype: The antigen remains unidentified.

CDR3 length equals 16 residues. Germline V gene lookup returns CDR1 LNHDA and CDR2 SQIVND (reference sequence). Trimming cost V 7 bases and J 5 bases, with 20 bases left between them. Study-wide findings and caveats: Persistent Graves' cases showed lower TCR diversity than newly diagnosed cases. TRBV28, TRBJ1-2 and TRBJ2-5 were segments that persistent disease favored.

The specimen comprised peripheral blood mononuclear cells (PBMCs), sampled when the disease was refractory, from a patient treated with antithyroid drugs. This TCR derives from a female donor with Graves disease. The rearrangement links TRBV19 to TRBJ2-2; perhaps D is TRBD1 or TRBD2 (6 bases each). In DNA form, the CDR3 reads TGTGCCAGTACCGGCTCCCGGGGGCGCGGGACCGGGGAGCTGTTTTTT. This codes for CASTGSRGRGTGELFF.